The rows below give T cell receptor beta chains drawn from one sample of a study of cytomegalovirus exposure and HLA in healthy donors. Clones were read by immunoSEQ multiplex PCR, and TCRdb kept only the in-frame ones, dropping some. This sample carries about 110,000 clones, around 85% of them seen once, and the ten largest clones take less than 7.5%. The sample taken for sequencing was PBMCs. The receptors shown here come from a man aged 25 to 40 in good health and CMV-seropositive. The CDR3 runs from the conserved cysteine through the conserved F or W. Fields, in order: J gene, clone size, D gene, V gene, CDR3 protein, CDR3 DNA. A D gene is named only where the DNA matches it firmly. The size of a clone is reported for some rows only, either as once, few or many, or as a class for expanded clones.

j_call: TRBJ2-3; clone_size: -; d_call: TRBD2; v_call: TRBV7-8; cdr3_aa: CASSSLAGANTDTQYF; cdr3_nt: TGTGCCAGCAGCTCCTTAGCGGGGGCCAACACAGATACGCAGTATTTT
j_call: TRBJ2-2; clone_size: -; d_call: -; v_call: TRBV11-3; cdr3_aa: CASSSGGTENTGELFF; cdr3_nt: TGTGCCAGCAGCTCTGGCGGGACAGAGAACACCGGGGAGCTGTTTTTT
j_call: TRBJ2-1; clone_size: -; d_call: TRBD2; v_call: TRBV9; cdr3_aa: CASSEFPSGYNEQFF; cdr3_nt: TGTGCCAGCAGCGAATTTCCTAGCGGCTACAATGAGCAGTTCTTC
j_call: TRBJ1-2; clone_size: -; d_call: -; v_call: TRBV7-9; cdr3_aa: CASSHYKTTNYGYTF; cdr3_nt: TGTGCCAGCAGCCATTACAAGACTACTAACTATGGCTACACCTTC
j_call: TRBJ2-7; clone_size: -; d_call: -; v_call: TRBV11-3; cdr3_aa: CASSRQAHYEQYF; cdr3_nt: TGTGCCAGCAGCCGACAGGCTCACTACGAGCAGTACTTC
j_call: TRBJ2-1; clone_size: -; d_call: -; v_call: TRBV28; cdr3_aa: CATSAGLGYNEQFF; cdr3_nt: TGTGCCACCTCCGCGGGGTTAGGTTACAATGAGCAGTTCTTC
j_call: TRBJ1-2; clone_size: -; d_call: -; v_call: TRBV25-1; cdr3_aa: CASSELDRSNYGYTF; cdr3_nt: TGTGCCAGCAGTGAATTGGACAGATCTAACTATGGCTACACCTTC
j_call: TRBJ1-4; clone_size: -; d_call: -; v_call: TRBV30; cdr3_aa: CAWSVGQGDEKLFF; cdr3_nt: TGTGCCTGGAGTGTCGGGCAGGGTGATGAAAAACTGTTTTTT
j_call: TRBJ2-7; clone_size: -; d_call: -; v_call: TRBV6-1; cdr3_aa: CASSFTGPGEQYF; cdr3_nt: TGTGCCAGCAGTTTCACAGGGCCGGGGGAGCAGTACTTC
j_call: TRBJ2-2; clone_size: -; d_call: -; v_call: TRBV25-1; cdr3_aa: CASSDVNRVAGELFF; cdr3_nt: TGTGCCAGCAGTGATGTCAACAGGGTGGCCGGGGAGCTGTTTTTT
j_call: TRBJ1-2; clone_size: -; d_call: -; v_call: TRBV30; cdr3_aa: CAWSPGGARGYTF; cdr3_nt: TGTGCCTGGAGCCCTGGGGGGGCGCGTGGCTACACCTTC
j_call: TRBJ1-4; clone_size: -; d_call: TRBD1; v_call: TRBV25-1; cdr3_aa: CASSDPGQGDEKLFF; cdr3_nt: TGTGCCAGCAGTGATCCGGGACAGGGGGATGAAAAACTGTTTTTT
j_call: TRBJ1-4; clone_size: few; d_call: TRBD1; v_call: TRBV7-6; cdr3_aa: CASSGGQLSGEKLFF; cdr3_nt: TGTGCCAGCAGCGGGGGACAGTTGAGTGGTGAAAAACTGTTTTTT
j_call: TRBJ1-1; clone_size: many; d_call: -; v_call: TRBV6-1; cdr3_aa: CASSANWNTEAFF; cdr3_nt: TGTGCCAGCAGTGCCAACTGGAACACTGAAGCTTTCTTT
j_call: TRBJ2-2; clone_size: -; d_call: -; v_call: TRBV29-1; cdr3_aa: CSVVGRDTGELFF; cdr3_nt: TGCAGCGTTGTCGGGCGGGACACCGGGGAGCTGTTTTTT
j_call: TRBJ1-1; clone_size: -; d_call: TRBD1; v_call: TRBV5-1; cdr3_aa: CASSFQGAGSEAFF; cdr3_nt: TGCGCCAGCAGCTTTCAGGGGGCGGGATCTGAAGCTTTCTTT
j_call: TRBJ2-1; clone_size: -; d_call: TRBD1; v_call: TRBV9; cdr3_aa: CASSGRQGVNEQFF; cdr3_nt: TGTGCCAGCAGCGGACGACAGGGGGTTAATGAGCAGTTCTTC
j_call: TRBJ2-3; clone_size: -; d_call: -; v_call: TRBV4-1; cdr3_aa: CASSQVYGVVADTQYF; cdr3_nt: TGCGCCAGCAGCCAAGTTTACGGGGTGGTGGCAGATACGCAGTATTTT
j_call: TRBJ2-5; clone_size: -; d_call: TRBD2; v_call: TRBV5-5; cdr3_aa: CASSRTSGQETQYF; cdr3_nt: TGTGCCAGCAGCCGGACTAGCGGCCAAGAGACCCAGTACTTC
j_call: TRBJ2-1; clone_size: few; d_call: TRBD2; v_call: TRBV5-1; cdr3_aa: CASSWGTSGGAEQFF; cdr3_nt: TGCGCCAGCAGCTGGGGGACTAGCGGGGGGGCAGAGCAGTTCTTC
j_call: TRBJ2-7; clone_size: -; d_call: -; v_call: TRBV30; cdr3_aa: CAWSVRVPSYEQYF; cdr3_nt: TGTGCCTGGAGCGTCCGGGTCCCCTCCTACGAGCAGTACTTC
j_call: TRBJ2-1; clone_size: once; d_call: TRBD2; v_call: TRBV6-1; cdr3_aa: CASSENGGDEGKMNEQFF; cdr3_nt: TGTGCCAGCAGTGAAAATGGGGGGGACGAGGGCAAGATGAATGAGCAGTTCTTC
j_call: TRBJ1-2; clone_size: -; d_call: TRBD1; v_call: TRBV6-1; cdr3_aa: CASSTGNGGYTF; cdr3_nt: TGTGCCAGTTCGACAGGGAACGGCGGCTACACCTTC
j_call: TRBJ2-7; clone_size: -; d_call: -; v_call: TRBV6-1; cdr3_aa: CASSESGTLYEQYF; cdr3_nt: TGTGCCAGCAGTGAGTCTGGGACTCTCTACGAGCAGTACTTC
j_call: TRBJ2-2; clone_size: -; d_call: TRBD1; v_call: TRBV6-5; cdr3_aa: CASSRQGPTGELFF; cdr3_nt: TGTGCCAGCAGTCGACAGGGCCCTACCGGGGAGCTGTTTTTT
j_call: TRBJ1-1; clone_size: -; d_call: TRBD1; v_call: TRBV7-6; cdr3_aa: CASSYMKGASTEAFF; cdr3_nt: TGTGCCAGCAGCTATATGAAGGGGGCATCCACTGAAGCTTTCTTT
j_call: TRBJ1-4; clone_size: -; d_call: -; v_call: TRBV7-8; cdr3_aa: CASSLVQGEKLFF; cdr3_nt: TGTGCCAGCAGCTTAGTACAGGGTGAAAAACTGTTTTTT
j_call: TRBJ1-1; clone_size: -; d_call: -; v_call: TRBV7-9; cdr3_aa: CASSQPRENTEAFF; cdr3_nt: TGTGCCAGCAGCCAGCCCCGGGAGAACACTGAAGCTTTCTTT
j_call: TRBJ2-5; clone_size: -; d_call: TRBD1; v_call: TRBV10-1; cdr3_aa: CASSESRTGEETQYF; cdr3_nt: TGCGCCAGCAGTGAGTCCCGGACAGGGGAAGAGACCCAGTACTTC
j_call: TRBJ1-1; clone_size: -; d_call: TRBD1; v_call: TRBV10-1; cdr3_aa: CASSELGQGTGEAFF; cdr3_nt: TGCGCCAGCAGTGAGTTGGGACAGGGTACCGGTGAAGCTTTCTTT
j_call: TRBJ2-5; clone_size: -; d_call: -; v_call: TRBV2; cdr3_aa: CASSRERGGETQYF; cdr3_nt: TGTGCCAGCAGTCGGGAGAGAGGAGGAGAGACCCAGTACTTC
j_call: TRBJ2-7; clone_size: few; d_call: -; v_call: TRBV5-1; cdr3_aa: CASRAGDYEQYF; cdr3_nt: TGCGCCAGCAGAGCAGGGGACTACGAGCAGTACTTC
j_call: TRBJ2-7; clone_size: -; d_call: -; v_call: TRBV5-1; cdr3_aa: CASSPQQGSYEQYF; cdr3_nt: TGCGCCAGCAGCCCACAACAGGGCTCCTACGAGCAGTACTTC
j_call: TRBJ1-2; clone_size: -; d_call: -; v_call: TRBV5-1; cdr3_aa: CASSLIGVTGPDGYTF; cdr3_nt: TGCGCCAGCAGCTTAATAGGGGTCACAGGGCCAGATGGCTACACCTTC
j_call: TRBJ2-3; clone_size: once; d_call: -; v_call: TRBV25-1; cdr3_aa: CASSESFAAQSSTDTQYF; cdr3_nt: TGTGCCAGCAGTGAGTCCTTTGCGGCGCAATCTAGCACAGATACGCAGTATTTT
j_call: TRBJ2-7; clone_size: -; d_call: TRBD2; v_call: TRBV4-2; cdr3_aa: CASSQDKGGGYEQYF; cdr3_nt: TGTGCCAGCAGCCAAGATAAGGGCGGGGGATACGAGCAGTACTTC